This TCR beta chain is from a study of radiotherapy plus CTLA-4 blockade in lung cancer. In regard to this clone: Its target is unknown.

The repertoire was sequenced with immunoSEQ multiplex PCR; TCRdb's copy has only in-frame clones and lacks some. This table has some 120,000 clones, roughly four fifths appearing once. Study-wide results and caveats: The study found tumor-derived TCR clones expanded in blood after radiotherapy plus ipilimumab.

The CDR3 is made up of 16 amino acids. V dropped 5 bases and J dropped 4; count of bases not matched to a gene: 8. The germline gives CDR1 MDHEN, CDR2 SYDVKM. The sequences come from peripheral blood, collected from a patient treated with radiotherapy plus ipilimumab. This receptor was identified in a human donor with non-small cell lung cancer that progressed on radiotherapy plus ipilimumab. Some clones in this sample may be carry-over from other donors' samples. The chain carries TRBV28 and TRBJ1-6; 7 bases fit TRBD1. The CDR3 DNA reads as TGTGCCAGCAGTACGGGACAGTTAATTTATAATTCACCCCTCCACTTT. It codes for CASSTGQLIYNSPLHF.